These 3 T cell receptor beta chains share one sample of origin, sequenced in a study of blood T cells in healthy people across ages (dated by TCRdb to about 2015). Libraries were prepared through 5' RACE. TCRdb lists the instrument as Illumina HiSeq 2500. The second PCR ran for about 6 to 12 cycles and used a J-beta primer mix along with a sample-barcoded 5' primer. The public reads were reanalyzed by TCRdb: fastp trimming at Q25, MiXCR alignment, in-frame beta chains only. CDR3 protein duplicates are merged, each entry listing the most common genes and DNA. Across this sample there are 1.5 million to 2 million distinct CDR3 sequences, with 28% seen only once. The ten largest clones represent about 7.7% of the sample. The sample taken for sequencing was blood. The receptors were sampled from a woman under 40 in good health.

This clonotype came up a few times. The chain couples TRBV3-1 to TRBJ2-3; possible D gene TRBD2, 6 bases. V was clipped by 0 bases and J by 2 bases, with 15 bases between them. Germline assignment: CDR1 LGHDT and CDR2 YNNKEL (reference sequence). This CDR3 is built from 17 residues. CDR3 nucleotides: TGTGCCAGCAGCCAAGATGGGCTAGCGCTAAACACAGATACGCAGTATTTT. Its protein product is CASSQDGLALNTDTQYF.

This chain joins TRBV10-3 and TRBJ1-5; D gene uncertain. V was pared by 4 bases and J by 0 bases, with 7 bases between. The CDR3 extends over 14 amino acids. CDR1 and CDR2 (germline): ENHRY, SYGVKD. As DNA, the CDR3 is TGTGCCATCAGTGGTGAAGTTAGCAATCAGCCCCAGCATTTT. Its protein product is CAISGEVSNQPQHF.

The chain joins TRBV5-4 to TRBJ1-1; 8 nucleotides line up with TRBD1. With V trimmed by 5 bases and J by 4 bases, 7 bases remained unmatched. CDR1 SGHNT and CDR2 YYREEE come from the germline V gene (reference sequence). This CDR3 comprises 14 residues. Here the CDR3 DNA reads TGTGCCAGCAGGGCCACCGGGACAGGCACTGAAGCTTTCTTT. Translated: CASRATGTGTEAFF.